Listed below are T cell receptor beta chains from one sample, sequenced in a study of T-cell memory formation after mild COVID-19. TCRdb reprocessed the 5' RACE reads via MiXCR and lists one record per CDR3 protein. Seen here are hundreds of thousands of distinct CDR3 sequences, 20% to 25% observed once, and the top ten hold under 8.5%. The sequenced material came from PBMCs or a T cell subset sorted from them (not recorded which). The receptor set was obtained from an adult woman who had mild COVID-19 (a few samples of this study predate the infection). Cell type and time point are not known. Each CDR3 is given with its conserved first and last residue. D genes are given only for firm matches. Only some rows state a clone size, as once, few, many or a class for expanded clones.

TRBD2	TRBV30	TRBJ2-7	-	CAWSALPVSGISYEQYF	TGTGCCTGGAGTGCCCTCCCCGTCAGCGGGATTTCCTACGAGCAGTACTTC
-	TRBV15	TRBJ1-1	-	CATSRFGSEAFF	TGTGCCACCAGCCGCTTCGGTTCTGAAGCTTTCTTT
-	TRBV20-1	TRBJ2-4	-	CSARTPAGGNIQYF	TGCAGTGCTAGGACGCCGGCAGGTGGAAACATTCAGTACTTC
-	TRBV7-2	TRBJ2-1	many	CASSPGASPYNEQFF	TGTGCCAGCAGCCCCGGGGCTAGCCCCTACAATGAGCAGTTCTTC
-	TRBV19	TRBJ2-3	-	CASSTDPWGTDTQYF	TGTGCCAGTAGCACCGATCCTTGGGGGACAGATACGCAGTATTTT
-	TRBV7-8	TRBJ2-7	few	CASSLYAVSYEQYF	TGTGCCAGCAGCTTATATGCAGTCTCCTACGAGCAGTACTTC
-	TRBV12-3/TRBV12-4	TRBJ2-1	many	CASRARTGEQFF	TGTGCCAGCAGGGCTAGGACGGGAGAGCAGTTCTTC
-	TRBV7-6	TRBJ2-6	-	CASSPTRGSGANVLTF	TGTGCCAGCAGTCCGACGAGAGGGTCTGGGGCCAACGTCCTGACTTTC
TRBD1	TRBV20-1	TRBJ1-5	-	CSARDQGGQGKYSNQPQHF	TGCAGTGCTAGAGATCAAGGGGGACAGGGGAAGTATAGCAATCAGCCCCAGCATTTT
-	TRBV5-1	TRBJ2-4	few	CASSLTVENIQYF	TGCGCCAGCAGCTTGACAGTGGAAAACATTCAGTACTTC
-	TRBV7-9	TRBJ2-1	-	CASSLKRVGYNEQFF	TGTGCCAGCAGCTTGAAGCGGGTGGGGTACAATGAGCAGTTCTTC
-	TRBV4-2	TRBJ2-3	-	CASSAGQGDADTQYF	TGTGCCAGCAGCGCTGGGCAGGGAGATGCAGATACGCAGTATTTT
TRBD1	TRBV20-1	TRBJ1-5	-	CSARGEGGRIRSNQPQHF	TGCAGTGCTAGAGGAGAAGGGGGCAGGATTCGCAGCAATCAGCCCCAGCATTTT
-	TRBV20-1	TRBJ1-5	-	CSARDRRLLGWPQHF	TGCAGTGCTAGAGATCGGCGGCTCCTGGGTTGGCCCCAGCATTTT
TRBD2	TRBV7-9	TRBJ2-6	few	CASSLLLTSGRASGANVLTF	TGTGCCAGCAGCTTATTGTTGACTAGCGGGAGGGCCTCTGGGGCCAACGTCCTGACTTTC
-	TRBV6-6	TRBJ2-3	-	CATSDTQYF	TGTGCCACCTCAGATACGCAGTATTTT
TRBD2	TRBV20-1	TRBJ2-7	few	CSARTSGRQYEQYF	TGCAGTGCTAGAACTAGCGGGAGGCAATACGAGCAGTACTTC
-	TRBV18	TRBJ1-5	few	CASSPSNSNQPQHF	TGTGCCAGCTCACCCTCGAATAGCAATCAGCCCCAGCATTTT
-	TRBV29-1	TRBJ2-7	-	CSVGGGPDRGSSYEQYF	TGCAGCGTGGGGGGTGGACCGGACCGGGGAAGCTCCTACGAGCAGTACTTC
-	TRBV20-1	TRBJ2-1	-	CSALYGSYNEQFF	TGCAGTGCCCTCTATGGCTCCTACAATGAGCAGTTCTTC
-	TRBV5-1	TRBJ2-7	few	CASSAARGDRGYEQYF	TGCGCCAGCAGCGCGGCCCGAGGGGATCGAGGGTACGAGCAGTACTTC
-	TRBV7-6	TRBJ2-1	-	CASSPRPGMGYNEQFF	TGTGCCAGCAGCCCAAGGCCGGGGATGGGGTACAATGAGCAGTTCTTC
-	TRBV12-5	TRBJ2-1	-	CASGFSTAASYNEQFF	TGTGCTAGTGGTTTCTCGACAGCGGCATCCTACAATGAGCAGTTCTTC
-	TRBV10-3	TRBJ1-2	few	CAISLQTSPYGYTF	TGTGCCATCAGTTTACAAACCTCTCCCTATGGCTACACCTTC
-	TRBV7-2	TRBJ2-1	few	CASSLWFGSYNEQFF	TGTGCCAGCAGCTTATGGTTCGGGTCCTACAATGAGCAGTTCTTC
-	TRBV7-9	TRBJ2-1	few	CASSFRTGNEQFF	TGTGCCAGCAGCTTCCGGACCGGGAATGAGCAGTTCTTC
-	TRBV5-1	TRBJ2-3	few	CASSDNTDTQYF	TGCGCCAGCAGCGATAACACAGATACGCAGTATTTT
TRBD1	TRBV7-9	TRBJ1-5	many	CASSLDREQPQHF	TGTGCCAGCAGTTTGGACAGGGAACAGCCCCAGCATTTT
-	TRBV27	TRBJ1-2	-	CASSLVGDFGYTF	TGTGCCAGCAGTTTAGTCGGGGATTTTGGCTACACCTTC
TRBD2	TRBV3-1	TRBJ2-5	few	CASSPRGAGGRETQYF	TGTGCCAGCAGCCCCCGAGGAGCGGGGGGGCGGGAGACCCAGTACTTC
-	TRBV5-1	TRBJ2-3	-	CASSLGQGWTDTQYF	TGCGCCAGCAGCTTGGGCCAGGGGTGGACAGATACGCAGTATTTT
TRBD1	TRBV30	TRBJ1-5	-	CAWSMTRDSGQPQHF	TGTGCCTGGAGTATGACTCGGGACAGCGGACAGCCCCAGCATTTT
TRBD2	TRBV6-5	TRBJ2-1	-	CASRQREVTNEQFF	TGTGCCAGCAGACAGCGGGAGGTGACCAATGAGCAGTTCTTC
-	TRBV6-1	TRBJ2-2	few	CASRQGTGELFF	TGTGCCAGCAGGCAGGGGACCGGGGAGCTGTTTTTT
-	TRBV24-1	TRBJ1-5	-	CATSDSPGTSNQPQHF	TGTGCCACCAGTGATTCACCCGGAACCTCGAATCAGCCCCAGCATTTT
-	TRBV19	TRBJ1-1	few	CASSIDGNTEAFF	TGTGCCAGTAGTATTGACGGGAACACTGAAGCTTTCTTT
TRBD1	TRBV7-9	TRBJ1-6	-	CASSLDRASPLHF	TGTGCCAGCAGCCTCGACAGGGCATCACCCCTCCACTTT
TRBD1	TRBV12-3/TRBV12-4	TRBJ2-7	-	CASSLGTVYEQYF	TGTGCCAGCAGTCTGGGGACAGTTTACGAGCAGTACTTC
TRBD1	TRBV20-1	TRBJ1-2	few	CSARDPVDRAYGYTF	TGCAGTGCTAGAGATCCCGTGGACAGGGCTTACGGCTACACCTTC
-	TRBV20-1	TRBJ2-3	-	CSARFLGVTDTQYF	TGCAGTGCTCGGTTTTTGGGGGTCACAGATACGCAGTATTTT
TRBD2	TRBV4-1	TRBJ2-7	-	CASSLRGGLGEQYF	TGCGCCAGCAGCCTCCGGGGGGGGTTAGGCGAGCAGTACTTC
-	TRBV27	TRBJ2-1	-	CACKGGTAAYNEQFF	TGTGCCTGTAAGGGGGGGACGGCGGCCTACAATGAGCAGTTCTTC
-	TRBV7-9	TRBJ2-7	few	CASSLTQPAHEQYF	TGTGCCAGCAGCTTGACGCAACCTGCACACGAGCAGTACTTC
TRBD2	TRBV11-2	TRBJ2-5	-	CASSLSLAGQETQYF	TGTGCCAGCAGCTTAAGTCTAGCGGGGCAAGAGACCCAGTACTTC
-	TRBV5-1	TRBJ1-1	many	CASSLALTEAFF	TGCGCCAGCAGCTTGGCCCTTACTGAAGCTTTCTTT
TRBD2	TRBV5-1	TRBJ2-3	-	CASSYLAGVSTDTQYF	TGCGCCAGCAGCTACTTAGCGGGAGTGAGCACAGATACGCAGTATTTT
-	TRBV18	TRBJ1-1	few	CASSLDGIHMNTEAFF	TGTGCCAGCTCCCTCGACGGCATCCATATGAACACTGAAGCTTTCTTT
TRBD2	TRBV5-1	TRBJ2-7	-	CASSFPGGGSTYEQYF	TGCGCCAGCAGCTTCCCCGGGGGGGGATCTACCTACGAGCAGTACTTC
-	TRBV4-3	TRBJ2-1	many	CASSQEYRADEQFF	TGCGCCAGCAGCCAAGAGTACAGGGCGGACGAGCAGTTCTTC
-	TRBV20-1	TRBJ1-1	few	CSARERDGNTEAFF	TGCAGTGCTAGAGAGCGGGACGGGAACACTGAAGCTTTCTTT
-	TRBV27	TRBJ2-7	many	CASSLSGDYEQYF	TGTGCCAGCAGCTTATCCGGGGACTACGAGCAGTACTTC
-	TRBV5-1	TRBJ1-1	-	CASSTPEYTEAFF	TGCGCCAGCAGCACCCCGGAGTACACTGAAGCTTTCTTT
-	TRBV4-2	TRBJ2-4	-	CASSRELGRGKNIQYF	TGTGCCAGCAGCCGAGAACTAGGAAGGGGTAAAAACATTCAGTACTTC
-	TRBV7-2	TRBJ2-3	few	CASTPAASVTDTQYF	TGTGCCAGCACCCCGGCGGCTAGCGTTACAGATACGCAGTATTTT
-	TRBV7-9	TRBJ1-3	-	CASRSQGSSGNTIYF	TGTGCCAGCAGATCACAAGGGAGCTCTGGAAACACCATATATTTT
-	TRBV5-1	TRBJ2-5	few	CASSLVAAVQETQYF	TGCGCCAGCAGCTTGGTAGCAGCCGTCCAAGAGACCCAGTACTTC
TRBD1	TRBV6-5	TRBJ2-6	few	CASRGGTGVSSGANVLTF	TGTGCCAGCAGAGGGGGGACAGGGGTCTCATCTGGGGCCAACGTCCTGACTTTC
-	TRBV12-3/TRBV12-4	TRBJ1-1	few	CASSMRMPDTEAFF	TGTGCCAGCAGTATGCGGATGCCGGACACTGAAGCTTTCTTT
TRBD1	TRBV5-6	TRBJ1-1	-	CASSFGQGDVEAFF	TGTGCCAGCAGCTTCGGACAGGGAGACGTTGAAGCTTTCTTT
TRBD1	TRBV29-1	TRBJ2-2	-	CSVVRPDRGRGTGELFF	TGCAGCGTTGTCCGGCCAGACAGGGGGCGAGGGACCGGGGAGCTGTTTTTT